This T cell receptor beta chain was sequenced during a study of beta chain features in type 1 diabetes. Findings of the study overall: Among patients with Type 1 diabetes, TCRB CDR3s were moderately but significantly shorter in every one of the four CD4+ subsets. Shorter templates may be favored by PCR, equally so in patients and controls.

Trimming shortened V by 6 bases and J by 3 bases, and 9 bases separated the two germline ends. Germline CDR1 is SQVTM and CDR2 is ANQGSEA. This CDR3 comprises 11 residues. As concerns this clone: Its antigen is unidentified.

The entirety of the isolated RNA underwent reverse transcription, so expressed TCRB transcripts were sequenced. Repertoires were generated with immunoSEQ multiplex PCR, while TCRdb's copy carries only in-frame clones and drops some. The table shows roughly 150,000 clones, with 63% occurring only once. The chain employs TRBV29-1 and TRBJ2-7; D is unresolved. The sequencing sample was made of naive CD4+ T cells from blood. The sequence derives from a man aged 25-45 years with type 1 diabetes. The CDR3, as DNA: TGCAGCGTGGCACGGAACTACGAGCAGTACTTC. As protein: CSVARNYEQYF.